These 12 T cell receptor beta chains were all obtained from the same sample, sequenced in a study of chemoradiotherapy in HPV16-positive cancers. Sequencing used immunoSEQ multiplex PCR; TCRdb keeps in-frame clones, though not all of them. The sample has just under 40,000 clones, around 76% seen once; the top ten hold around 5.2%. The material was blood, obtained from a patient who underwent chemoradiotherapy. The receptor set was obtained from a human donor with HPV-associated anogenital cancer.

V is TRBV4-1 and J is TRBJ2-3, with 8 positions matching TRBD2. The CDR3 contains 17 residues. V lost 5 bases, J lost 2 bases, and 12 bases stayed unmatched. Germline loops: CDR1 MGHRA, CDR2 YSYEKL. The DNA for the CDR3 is TGCGCCAGCAGCGAGAAGCGGGGGCGAACGTTCACAGATACGCAGTATTTT. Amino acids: CASSEKRGRTFTDTQYF.

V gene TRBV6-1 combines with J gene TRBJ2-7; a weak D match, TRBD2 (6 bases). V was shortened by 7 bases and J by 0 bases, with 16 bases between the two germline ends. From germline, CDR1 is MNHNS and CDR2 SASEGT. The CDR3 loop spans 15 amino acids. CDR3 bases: TGTGCCAGCAATCCCTGGGACGGGAGCTCCTACGAGCAGTACTTC. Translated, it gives CASNPWDGSSYEQYF.

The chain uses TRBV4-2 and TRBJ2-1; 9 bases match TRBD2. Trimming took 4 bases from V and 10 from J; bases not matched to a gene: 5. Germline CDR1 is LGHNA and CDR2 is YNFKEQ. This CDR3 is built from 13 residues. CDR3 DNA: TGTGCCAGCAGCCCCCGAACTAGCGGGGAGCAGTTCTTC. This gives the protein CASSPRTSGEQFF.

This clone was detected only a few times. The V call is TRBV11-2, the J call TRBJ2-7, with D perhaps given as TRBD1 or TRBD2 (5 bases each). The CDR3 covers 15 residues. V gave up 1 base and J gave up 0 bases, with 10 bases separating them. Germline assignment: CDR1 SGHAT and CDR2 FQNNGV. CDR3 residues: CASSLVWGTSYEQYF. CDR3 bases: TGTGCCAGCAGCTTAGTGTGGGGGACCTCCTACGAGCAGTACTTC.

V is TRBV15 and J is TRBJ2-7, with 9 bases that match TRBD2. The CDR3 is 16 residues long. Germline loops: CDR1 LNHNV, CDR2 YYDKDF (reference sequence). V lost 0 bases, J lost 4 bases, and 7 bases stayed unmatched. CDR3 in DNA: TGTGCCACCAGCAGAGATTCCGCTAGCGGGGCGTACGAGCAGTACTTC. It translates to CATSRDSASGAYEQYF.

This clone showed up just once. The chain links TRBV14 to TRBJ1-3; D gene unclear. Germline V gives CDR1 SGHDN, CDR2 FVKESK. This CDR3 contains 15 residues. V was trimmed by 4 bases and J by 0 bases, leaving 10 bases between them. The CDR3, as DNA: TGTGCCAGCAGCCCTACACTTGTCTCTGGAAACACCATATATTTT. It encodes CASSPTLVSGNTIYF. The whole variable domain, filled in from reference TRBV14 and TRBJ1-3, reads EAGVTQFPSHSVIEKGQTVTLRCDPISGHDNLYWYRRVMGKEIKFLLHFVKESKQDESGMPNNRFLAERTGGTYSTLKVQPAELEDSGVYFCASSPTLVSGNTIYFGEGSWLTVV.

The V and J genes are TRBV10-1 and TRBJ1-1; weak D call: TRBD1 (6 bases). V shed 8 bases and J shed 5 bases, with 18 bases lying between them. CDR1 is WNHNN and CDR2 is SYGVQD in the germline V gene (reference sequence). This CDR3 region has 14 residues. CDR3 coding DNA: TGCGCCAGCTCGATAAACAGGGCAGGTACTGAAGCTTTCTTT. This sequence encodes CASSINRAGTEAFF.

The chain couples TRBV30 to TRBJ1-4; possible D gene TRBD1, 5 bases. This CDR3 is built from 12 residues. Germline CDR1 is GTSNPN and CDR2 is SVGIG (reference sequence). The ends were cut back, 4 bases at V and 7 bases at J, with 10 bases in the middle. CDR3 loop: CAWMGGGEKLFF. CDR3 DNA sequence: TGTGCCTGGATGGGGGGGGGTGAAAAACTGTTTTTT.

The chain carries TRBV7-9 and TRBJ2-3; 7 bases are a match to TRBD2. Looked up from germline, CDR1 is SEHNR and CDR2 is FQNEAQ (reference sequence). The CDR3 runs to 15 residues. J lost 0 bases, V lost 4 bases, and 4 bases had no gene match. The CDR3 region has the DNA TGTGCCAGCAGCTCCACTAGCGCGAGCACAGATACGCAGTATTTT. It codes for CASSSTSASTDTQYF.

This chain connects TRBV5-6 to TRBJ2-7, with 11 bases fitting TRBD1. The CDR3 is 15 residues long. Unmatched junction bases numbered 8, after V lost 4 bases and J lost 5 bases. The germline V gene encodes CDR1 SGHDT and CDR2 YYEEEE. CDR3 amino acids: CASSPWTGGWHEQYF. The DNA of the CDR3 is TGTGCCAGCAGCCCGTGGACAGGGGGCTGGCACGAGCAGTACTTC.

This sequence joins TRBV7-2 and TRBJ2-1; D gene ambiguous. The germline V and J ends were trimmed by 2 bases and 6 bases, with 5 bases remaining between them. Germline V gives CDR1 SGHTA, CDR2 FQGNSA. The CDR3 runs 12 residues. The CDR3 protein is CASSLLPNEQFF. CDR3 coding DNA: TGTGCCAGCAGCTTATTGCCCAATGAGCAGTTCTTC.

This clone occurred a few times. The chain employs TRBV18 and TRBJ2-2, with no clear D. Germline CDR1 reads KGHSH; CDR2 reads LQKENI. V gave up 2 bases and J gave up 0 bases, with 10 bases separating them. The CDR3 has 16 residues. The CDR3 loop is CASSPSAQSNTGELFF. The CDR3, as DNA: TGTGCCAGCTCACCATCGGCCCAGTCGAACACCGGGGAGCTGTTTTTT.